The entry that follows covers one TCR beta chain sequence. Some clones are missing from TCRdb's copy, which holds only in-frame ones; the method was immunoSEQ multiplex PCR. The profile shows tens of thousands of clones, 91% of them singletons. This record belongs to a study of T cell changes during pregnancy in multiple sclerosis. The source material was peripheral blood, sampled after pregnancy. This clonotype was sampled from a female donor in good health, enrolled as a control in a pregnancy study.

CDR3 region: CASQSRGATNEKLFF. The CDR3 nucleotides are TGTGCCAGCCAGTCTCGGGGAGCAACTAATGAAAAACTGTTTTTT. The chain employs TRBV28 and TRBJ1-4; D unclear. The V gene lost 8 bases and the J gene lost 0 bases, with 13 bases spanning the gap. This CDR3 has 15 amino acids. Germline CDR1 MDHEN, CDR2 SYDVKM.